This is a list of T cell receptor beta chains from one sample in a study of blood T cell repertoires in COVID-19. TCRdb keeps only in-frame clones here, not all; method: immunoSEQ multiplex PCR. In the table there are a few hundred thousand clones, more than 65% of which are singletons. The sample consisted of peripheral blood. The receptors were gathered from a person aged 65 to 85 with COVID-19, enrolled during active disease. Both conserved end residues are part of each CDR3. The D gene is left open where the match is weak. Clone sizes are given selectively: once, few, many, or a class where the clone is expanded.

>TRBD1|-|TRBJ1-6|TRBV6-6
TGTGCCAGCAGACCTGGACAGGTCAATAATTCACCCCTCCACTTT
CASRPGQVNNSPLHF
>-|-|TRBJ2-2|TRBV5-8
TGTGCCAGCAGCTTCATCCTCTTAGCCGGGGAGCTGTTTTTT
CASSFILLAGELFF
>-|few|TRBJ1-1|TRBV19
TGTGCCAGTAGTATAACGACTAACACTGAAGCTTTCTTT
CASSITTNTEAFF
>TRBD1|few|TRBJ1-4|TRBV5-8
TGTGCCAGCAGCCCCGGGACAGGGAATGAAAAACTGTTTTTT
CASSPGTGNEKLFF
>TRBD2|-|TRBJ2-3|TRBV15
TGTGCCACCGCAGGCTCGCGGGGGTTCACAGATACGCAGTATTTT
CATAGSRGFTDTQYF
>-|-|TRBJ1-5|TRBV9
TGTGCCAGCAGCGCCGGGAGGGAAAATCAGCCCCAGCATTTT
CASSAGRENQPQHF
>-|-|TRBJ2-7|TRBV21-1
TGTGCCAGCAGCAGGATGGGACAGACAAAATCCTACGAGCAGTACTTC
CASSRMGQTKSYEQYF
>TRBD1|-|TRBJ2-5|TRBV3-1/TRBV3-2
TGTGCCAGCAGCAGGACAGGGGGCCAGACCCAGTACTTC
CASSRTGGQTQYF
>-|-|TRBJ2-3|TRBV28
TGTGCCAGCAGGGCCCTAGCGCCTAGCACAGATACGCAGTATTTT
CASRALAPSTDTQYF
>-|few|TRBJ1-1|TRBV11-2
TGTGCCAGCAGCTTACTCACAGGGACGAACACTGAAGCTTTCTTT
CASSLLTGTNTEAFF
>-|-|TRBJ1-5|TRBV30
TGTGCCTGGAGTAGGGGGAATCAGCCCCAGCATTTT
CAWSRGNQPQHF
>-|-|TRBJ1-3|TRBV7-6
TGTGCCAGCAGCTCACGACAGGCTGGAAACACCATATATTTT
CASSSRQAGNTIYF
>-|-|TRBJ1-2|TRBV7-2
TGTGCCAGCAGCTTAGTGGCCGGGATTGACTATGGCTACACCTTC
CASSLVAGIDYGYTF
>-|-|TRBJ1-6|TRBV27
TGTGCCAGCAGTTCGGGAGGGCAATCACCCCTCCACTTT
CASSSGGQSPLHF
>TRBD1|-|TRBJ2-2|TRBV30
TGTGCCTGGAGGACCACAGGGGCGACCGGGGAGCTGTTTTTT
CAWRTTGATGELFF
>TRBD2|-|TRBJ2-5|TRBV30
TGTGCCGGGATAGCGGGGGAGGGGGTCGAGACCCAGTACTTC
CAGIAGEGVETQYF
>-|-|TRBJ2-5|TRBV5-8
TGTGCCAGCAGCTTTGCTAGGAAAGAGACCCAGTACTTC
CASSFARKETQYF
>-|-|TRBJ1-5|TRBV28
TGTGCCAGTACCGGACAGCCAGACAATCAGCCCCAGCATTTT
CASTGQPDNQPQHF
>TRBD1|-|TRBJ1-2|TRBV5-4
TGTGCCAGCAGCCCCGGACAGGGGGCTTATGGCTACACCTTC
CASSPGQGAYGYTF
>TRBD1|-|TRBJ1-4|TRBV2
TGTGCCAGCAGGACAGGGGGTGAAAAACTGTTTTTT
CASRTGGEKLFF
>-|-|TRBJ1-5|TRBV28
TGTGCCAGCAGTTTAGGGGCCAGGTTGAGCAATCAGCCCCAGCATTTT
CASSLGARLSNQPQHF
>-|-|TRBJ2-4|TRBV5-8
TGTGCCAGCAGCTCCGAGGCAGCGAGCCGAGGGTACTTC
CASSSEAASRGYF
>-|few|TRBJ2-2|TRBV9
TGTGCCAGCAGCGTGGGGGGAACCGGGGAGCTGTTTTTT
CASSVGGTGELFF
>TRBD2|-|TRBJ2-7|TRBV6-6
TGTGCCAGCAGTTACATAACTAGCGGGGGGTCCTACGAGCAGTACTTC
CASSYITSGGSYEQYF
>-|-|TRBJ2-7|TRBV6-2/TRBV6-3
TGTGCCAGCAGCCTCCCCCCACGCAGGGGCCTATCGCACGAGCAGTACTTC
CASSLPPRRGLSHEQYF
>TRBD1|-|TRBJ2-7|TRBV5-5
TGTGCCAGCAGCTTGGGGACAGGGGAATTGGGCTCCTACGAGCAGTACTTC
CASSLGTGELGSYEQYF
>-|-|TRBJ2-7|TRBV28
TGTGCCAGCACCAACCCCCAGGAGCAGTACTTC
CASTNPQEQYF
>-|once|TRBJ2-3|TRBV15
TGTGCCACCAGCGCGGGGTGGGACTTCACAGATACGCAGTATTTT
CATSAGWDFTDTQYF
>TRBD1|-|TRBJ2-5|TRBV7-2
TGTGCCAGCAGCTTTACCGGGACAGTGGGAAAGTACTTC
CASSFTGTVGKYF
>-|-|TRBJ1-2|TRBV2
TGTGCCAGCATGAACAGCCTTAACTATGGCTACACCTTC
CASMNSLNYGYTF
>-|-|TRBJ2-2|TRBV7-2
TGTGCCATTTCAACCGGACAGTTGGGTACCGGGGAGCTGTTTTTT
CAISTGQLGTGELFF
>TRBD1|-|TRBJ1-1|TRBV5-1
TGCGCCAGCAGCCTCGACAGGGGGATGAACACTGAAGCTTTCTTT
CASSLDRGMNTEAFF
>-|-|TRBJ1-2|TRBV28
TGTGCCAGCTCCGGGACACACGGCTACACCTTC
CASSGTHGYTF
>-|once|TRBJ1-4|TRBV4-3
TGCGCCAGCAGCCAAGGCGGCTTTAGTAATGAGGCGCTGTTTTTT
CASSQGGFSNEALFF
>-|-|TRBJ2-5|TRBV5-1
TGCGCCAGCAGCTTGGCCGGGGGTAGCCTTCAGGAGACCCAGTACTTC
CASSLAGGSLQETQYF
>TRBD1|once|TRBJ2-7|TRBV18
TGTGCCAGCTCAAGAGGACCCGGGACAGGGTGGTCCGAGCAGTACTTC
CASSRGPGTGWSEQYF
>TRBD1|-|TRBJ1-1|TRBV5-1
TGCGCCAGCAGCCCGGACCGGACAGGTTATGACACTGAAGCTTTCTTT
CASSPDRTGYDTEAFF
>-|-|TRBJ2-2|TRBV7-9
TGTGCCAGCAGCCTCCCGACAGGGAACACCGGGGAGCTGTTTTTT
CASSLPTGNTGELFF
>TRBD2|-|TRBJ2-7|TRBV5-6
TGTGCCAGCAGCCACCCTAGCGGGGGGAACTACGAGCAGTACTTC
CASSHPSGGNYEQYF
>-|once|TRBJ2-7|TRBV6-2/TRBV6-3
TGTGCCAGCAGTTACTCGCTGGACAGTGGTTACGAGCAGTACTTC
CASSYSLDSGYEQYF
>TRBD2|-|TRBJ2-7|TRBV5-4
TGTGCCAGCAGCGAGGGACTAGCGTCCTACGAGCAGTACTTC
CASSEGLASYEQYF
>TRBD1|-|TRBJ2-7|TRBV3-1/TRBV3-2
TGTGCCAGCAGCCAAGCTGGGACAGGGGGCTACGAGCAGTACTTC
CASSQAGTGGYEQYF
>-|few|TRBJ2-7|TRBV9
TGTGCCAGCAGCGTAGAGGACTTCTACGAGCAGTACTTC
CASSVEDFYEQYF
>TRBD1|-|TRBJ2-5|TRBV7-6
TGTGCCAGCAGCCTACAGGGGGCGCGTCAAGAGACCCAGTACTTC
CASSLQGARQETQYF
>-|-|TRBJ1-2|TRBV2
TGTGCCAGCAGTGAAGCTCGGGGAGGAGGCTACACCTTC
CASSEARGGGYTF
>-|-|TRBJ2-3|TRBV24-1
TGTGCCACCAGTCAACCAGAAAGTACAGATACGCAGTATTTT
CATSQPESTDTQYF